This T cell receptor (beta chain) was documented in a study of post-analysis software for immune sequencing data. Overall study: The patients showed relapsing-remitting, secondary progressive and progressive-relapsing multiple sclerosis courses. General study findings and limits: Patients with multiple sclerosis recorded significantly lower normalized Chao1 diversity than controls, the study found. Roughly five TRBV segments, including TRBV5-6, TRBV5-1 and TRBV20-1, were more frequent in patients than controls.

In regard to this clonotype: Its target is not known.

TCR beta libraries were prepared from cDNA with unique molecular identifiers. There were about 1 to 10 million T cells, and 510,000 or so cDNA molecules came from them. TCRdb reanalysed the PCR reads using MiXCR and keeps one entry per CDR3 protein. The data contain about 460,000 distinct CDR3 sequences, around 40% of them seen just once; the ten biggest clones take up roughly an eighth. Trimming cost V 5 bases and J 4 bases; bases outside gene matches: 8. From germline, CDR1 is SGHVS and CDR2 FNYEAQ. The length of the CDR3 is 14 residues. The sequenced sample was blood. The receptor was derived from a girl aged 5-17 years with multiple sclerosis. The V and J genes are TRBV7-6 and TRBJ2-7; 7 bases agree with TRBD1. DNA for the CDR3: TGTGCCAGCAGCCCGACCCGGGACAGATACGAGCAGTACTTC. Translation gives CASSPTRDRYEQYF. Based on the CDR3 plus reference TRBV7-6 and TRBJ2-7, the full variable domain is GAGVSQSPRYKVTKRGQDVALRCDPISGHVSLYWYRQALGQGPEFLTYFNYEAQQDKSGLPNDRFSAERPEGSISTLTIQRTEQRDSAMYRCASSPTRDRYEQYFGPGTRLTVT.